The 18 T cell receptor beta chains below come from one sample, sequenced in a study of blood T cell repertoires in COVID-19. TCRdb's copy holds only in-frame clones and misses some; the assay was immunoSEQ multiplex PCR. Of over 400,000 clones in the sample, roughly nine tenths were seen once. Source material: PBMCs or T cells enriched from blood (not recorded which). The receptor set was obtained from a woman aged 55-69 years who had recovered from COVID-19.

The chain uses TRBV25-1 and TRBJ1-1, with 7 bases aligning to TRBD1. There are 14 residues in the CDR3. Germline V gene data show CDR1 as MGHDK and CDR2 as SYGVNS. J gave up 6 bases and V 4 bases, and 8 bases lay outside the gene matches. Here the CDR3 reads CASSAQGELAEAFF. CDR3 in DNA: TGTGCCAGCAGTGCGCAGGGGGAATTAGCTGAAGCTTTCTTT.

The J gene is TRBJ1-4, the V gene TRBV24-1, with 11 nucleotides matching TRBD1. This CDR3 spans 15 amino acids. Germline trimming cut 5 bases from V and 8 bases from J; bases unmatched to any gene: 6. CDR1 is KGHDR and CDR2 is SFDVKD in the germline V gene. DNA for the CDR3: TGTGCCACCAGTGTGGGACAGGGGGTAAGCGAAAAACTGTTTTTT. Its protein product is CATSVGQGVSEKLFF.

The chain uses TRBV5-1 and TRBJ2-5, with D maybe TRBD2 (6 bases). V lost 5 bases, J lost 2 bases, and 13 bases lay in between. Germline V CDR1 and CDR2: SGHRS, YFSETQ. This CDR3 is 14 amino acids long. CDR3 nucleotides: TGCGCCAGCAGGCCCGGGACTTATCAAGAGACCCAGTACTTC. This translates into CASRPGTYQETQYF.

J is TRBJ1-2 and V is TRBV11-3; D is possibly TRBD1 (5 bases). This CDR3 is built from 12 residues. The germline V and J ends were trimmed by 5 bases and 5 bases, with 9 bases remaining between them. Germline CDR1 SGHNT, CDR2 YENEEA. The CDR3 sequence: CASSPTEYGYTF. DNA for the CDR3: TGTGCCAGCAGCCCGACAGAATATGGCTACACCTTC.

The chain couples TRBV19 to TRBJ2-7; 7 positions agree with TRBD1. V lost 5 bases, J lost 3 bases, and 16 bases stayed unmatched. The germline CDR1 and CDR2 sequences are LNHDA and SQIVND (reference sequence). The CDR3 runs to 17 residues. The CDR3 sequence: CASSPWGTRGIFYEQYF. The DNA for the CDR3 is TGTGCCAGTAGTCCCTGGGGAACCAGGGGGATTTTCTACGAGCAGTACTTC.

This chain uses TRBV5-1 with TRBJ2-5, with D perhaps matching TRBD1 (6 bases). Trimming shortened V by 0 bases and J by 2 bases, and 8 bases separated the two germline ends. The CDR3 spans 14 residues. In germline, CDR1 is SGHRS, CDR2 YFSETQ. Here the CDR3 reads CASSLVGQQETQYF. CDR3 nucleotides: TGCGCCAGCAGCTTGGTCGGACAGCAAGAGACCCAGTACTTC. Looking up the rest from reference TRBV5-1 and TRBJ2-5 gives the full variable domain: KAGVTQTPRYLIKTRGQQVTLSCSPISGHRSVSWYQQTPGQGLQFLFEYFSETQRNKGNFPGRFSGRQFSNSRSEMNVSTLELGDSALYLCASSLVGQQETQYFGPGTRLLVL.

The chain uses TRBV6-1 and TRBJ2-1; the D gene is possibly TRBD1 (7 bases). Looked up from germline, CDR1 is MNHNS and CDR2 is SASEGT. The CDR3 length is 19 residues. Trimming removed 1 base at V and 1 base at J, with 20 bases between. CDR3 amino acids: CASSEVVYGGGGSYNEQFF. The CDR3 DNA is TGTGCCAGCAGTGAAGTGGTATACGGAGGGGGCGGGTCCTACAATGAGCAGTTCTTC.

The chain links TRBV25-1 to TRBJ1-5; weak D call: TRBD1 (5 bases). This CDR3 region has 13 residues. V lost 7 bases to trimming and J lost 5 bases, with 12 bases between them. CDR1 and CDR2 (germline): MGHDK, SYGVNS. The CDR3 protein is CASTAGYDQPQHF. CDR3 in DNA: TGTGCCAGCACGGCAGGGTATGATCAGCCCCAGCATTTT.

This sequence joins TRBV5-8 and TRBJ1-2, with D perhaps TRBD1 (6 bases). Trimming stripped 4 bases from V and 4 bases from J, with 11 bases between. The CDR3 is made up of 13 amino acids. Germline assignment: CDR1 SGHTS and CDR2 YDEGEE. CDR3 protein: CASSHRDTYGYTF. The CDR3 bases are TGTGCCAGCAGCCACCGGGACACCTATGGCTACACCTTC.

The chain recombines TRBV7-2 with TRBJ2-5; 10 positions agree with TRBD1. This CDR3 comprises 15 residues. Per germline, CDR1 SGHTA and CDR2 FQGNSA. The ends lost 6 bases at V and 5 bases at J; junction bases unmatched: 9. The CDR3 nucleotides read TGTGCCAGCAGTTCCGGGACAGGGGATTGGGAGACCCAGTACTTC. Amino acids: CASSSGTGDWETQYF.

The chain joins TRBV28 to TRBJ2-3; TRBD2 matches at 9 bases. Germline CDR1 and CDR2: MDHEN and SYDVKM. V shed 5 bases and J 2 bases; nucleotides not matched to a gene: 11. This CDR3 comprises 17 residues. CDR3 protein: CASSGSLSGGPTDTQYF. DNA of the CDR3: TGTGCCAGCAGTGGATCACTGAGCGGGGGGCCCACAGATACGCAGTATTTT.

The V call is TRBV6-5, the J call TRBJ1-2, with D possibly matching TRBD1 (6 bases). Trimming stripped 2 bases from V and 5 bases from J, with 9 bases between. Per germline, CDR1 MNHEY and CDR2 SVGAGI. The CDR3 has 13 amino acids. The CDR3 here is CASSYPDSYGYTF. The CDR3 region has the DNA TGTGCCAGCAGTTACCCGGACAGTTATGGCTACACCTTC.

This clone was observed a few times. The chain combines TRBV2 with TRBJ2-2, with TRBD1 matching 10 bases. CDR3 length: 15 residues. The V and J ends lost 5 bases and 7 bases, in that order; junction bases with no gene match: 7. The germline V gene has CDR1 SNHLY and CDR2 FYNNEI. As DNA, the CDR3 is TGTGCCAGCAGTTCCCAGGGACAGGGGATCGGGGAGCTGTTTTTT. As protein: CASSSQGQGIGELFF.

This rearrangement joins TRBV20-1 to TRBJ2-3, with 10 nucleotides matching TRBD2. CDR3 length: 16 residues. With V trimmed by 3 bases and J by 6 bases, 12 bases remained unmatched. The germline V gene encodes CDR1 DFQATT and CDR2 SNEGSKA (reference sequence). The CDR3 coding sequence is TGCAGTGCTAGTGTGTCTAGCGGGGGCACCAGGGATACGCAGTATTTT. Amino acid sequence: CSASVSSGGTRDTQYF.

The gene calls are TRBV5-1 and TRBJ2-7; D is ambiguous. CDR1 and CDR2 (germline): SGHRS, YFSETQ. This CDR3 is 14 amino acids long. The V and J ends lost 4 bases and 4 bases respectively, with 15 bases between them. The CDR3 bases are TGCGCCAGCAGCACGAACCCTCTAAGTTACGAGCAGTACTTC. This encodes CASSTNPLSYEQYF.

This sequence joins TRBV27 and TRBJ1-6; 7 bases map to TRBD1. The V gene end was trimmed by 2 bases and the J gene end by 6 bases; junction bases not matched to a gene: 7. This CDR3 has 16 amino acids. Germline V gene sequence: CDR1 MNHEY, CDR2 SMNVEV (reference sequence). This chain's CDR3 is CASSLRSTGRNSPLHF. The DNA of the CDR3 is TGTGCCAGCAGTTTAAGGTCGACAGGGCGTAATTCACCCCTCCACTTT.

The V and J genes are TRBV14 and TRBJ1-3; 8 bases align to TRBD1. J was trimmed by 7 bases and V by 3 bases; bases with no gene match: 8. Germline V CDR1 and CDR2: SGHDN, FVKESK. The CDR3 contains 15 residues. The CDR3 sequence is CASSQPGGLRNTIYF. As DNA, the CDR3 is TGTGCCAGCAGCCAGCCAGGGGGCTTGAGGAACACCATATATTTT.

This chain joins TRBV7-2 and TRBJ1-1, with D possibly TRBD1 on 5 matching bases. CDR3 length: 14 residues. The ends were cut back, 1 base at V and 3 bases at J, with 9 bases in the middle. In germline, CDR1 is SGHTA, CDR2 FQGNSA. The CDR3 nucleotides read TGTGCCAGCAGCTTAGTCCAGGGCTACACTGAAGCTTTCTTT. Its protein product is CASSLVQGYTEAFF.